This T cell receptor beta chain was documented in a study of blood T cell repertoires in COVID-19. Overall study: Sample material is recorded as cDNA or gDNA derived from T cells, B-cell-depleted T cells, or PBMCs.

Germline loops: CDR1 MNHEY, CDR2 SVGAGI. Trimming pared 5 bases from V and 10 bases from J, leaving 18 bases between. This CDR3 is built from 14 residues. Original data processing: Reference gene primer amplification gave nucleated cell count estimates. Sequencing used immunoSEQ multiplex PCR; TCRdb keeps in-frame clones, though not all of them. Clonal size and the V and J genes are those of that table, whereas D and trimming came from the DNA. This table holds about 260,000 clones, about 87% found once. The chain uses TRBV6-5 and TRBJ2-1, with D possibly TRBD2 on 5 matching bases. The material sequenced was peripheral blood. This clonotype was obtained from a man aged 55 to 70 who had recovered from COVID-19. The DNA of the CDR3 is TGTGCCAGCAGTCACCCGGCGGGCCGGGGAGAGCAGTTCTTC. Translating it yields CASSHPAGRGEQFF.